The following is a T cell receptor (beta chain) sequence with its context. The CDR3 length is 14 residues. Germline V gene data show CDR1 as MGHDK and CDR2 as SYGVNS. V lost 6 bases, J lost 0 bases, and 8 bases lay in between. This sample is part of a study of blood T cell repertoires in COVID-19. On the study more broadly: Sites across the United States, Italy and Spain contributed samples from acute and convalescent COVID-19. T cells, B-cell-depleted T cells, or PBMCs supplied cDNA or gDNA.

Per the original data handling: Reference gene primer amplification in the assay estimated nucleated cell counts. Data came from immunoSEQ multiplex PCR; TCRdb stores just in-frame clones and leaves some out. V, J and clone size were drawn from that table, and D and trimming were deduced from the DNA. The data hold fewer than 450,000 clones, with about 90% observed a single time. Sequencing was done on a sample of peripheral blood. The clonotype originates from a young woman who had recovered from COVID-19. The chain uses TRBV25-1 and TRBJ2-2; D is undetermined. As DNA, the CDR3 is TGTGCCAGCAGGGGCCTGACGAACACCGGGGAGCTGTTTTTT. Translating it yields CASRGLTNTGELFF.